This TCR beta chain was profiled in a study of shared clonotypes between healthy human individuals. Germline CDR1 KGHSY, CDR2 FQNENV. This CDR3 contains 13 residues. V lost 8 bases and J 10 bases, leaving 15 bases between the germline ends. This clone was detected only a few times. Some clones are missing from TCRdb's copy, which holds only in-frame ones; the method was immunoSEQ multiplex PCR. The sample yields some 1,900,000 clones, just under 95% seen once. As defined, naive CD8 cells were CD45RO-negative and positively selected for CCR7, with terminally differentiated effector memory CD45RA+ cells excluded.

This receptor was taken from a man in his late teens or twenties in good health. The sample was naive CD8+ T cells sorted from blood. The V and J genes are TRBV16 and TRBJ1-6, with a weak D call TRBD1 (5 bases). CDR3 residues: CASWRDLSSPLHF. In nucleotides, the CDR3 is TGTGCCAGCTGGAGGGACCTCAGCTCACCCCTCCACTTT.